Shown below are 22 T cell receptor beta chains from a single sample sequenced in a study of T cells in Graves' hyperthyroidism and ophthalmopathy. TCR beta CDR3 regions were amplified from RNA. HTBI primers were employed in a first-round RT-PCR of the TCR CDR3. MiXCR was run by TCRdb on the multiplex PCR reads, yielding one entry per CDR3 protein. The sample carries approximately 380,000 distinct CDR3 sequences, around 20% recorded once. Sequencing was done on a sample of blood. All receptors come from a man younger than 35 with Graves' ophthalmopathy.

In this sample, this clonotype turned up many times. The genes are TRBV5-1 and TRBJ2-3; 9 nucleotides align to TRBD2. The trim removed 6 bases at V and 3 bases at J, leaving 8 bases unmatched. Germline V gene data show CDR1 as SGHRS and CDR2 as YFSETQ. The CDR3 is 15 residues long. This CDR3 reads CASTDRSGGTDTQYF. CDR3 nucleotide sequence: TGCGCCAGCACCGATCGTAGCGGGGGAACAGATACGCAGTATTTT.

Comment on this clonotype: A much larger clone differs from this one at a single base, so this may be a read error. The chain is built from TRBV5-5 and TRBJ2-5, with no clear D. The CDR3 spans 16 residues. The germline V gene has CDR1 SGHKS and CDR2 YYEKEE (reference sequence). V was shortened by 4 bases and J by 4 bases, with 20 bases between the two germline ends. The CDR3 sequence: CASSPSAAFPGETQYF. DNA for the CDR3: TGTGCCAGCAGCCCCTCCGCGGCGTTCCCGGGAGAGACCCAGTACTTC.

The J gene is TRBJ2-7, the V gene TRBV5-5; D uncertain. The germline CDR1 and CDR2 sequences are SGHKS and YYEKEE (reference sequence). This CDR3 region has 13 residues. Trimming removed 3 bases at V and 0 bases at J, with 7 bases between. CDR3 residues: CASSYRSSYEQYF. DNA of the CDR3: TGTGCCAGCAGCTATAGATCCTCCTACGAGCAGTACTTC.

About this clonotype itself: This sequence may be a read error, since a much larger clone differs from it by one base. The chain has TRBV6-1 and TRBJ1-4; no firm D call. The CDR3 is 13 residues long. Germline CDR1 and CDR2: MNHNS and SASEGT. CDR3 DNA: TGTGCCACGGCCTACTCAACTAATGAAGAACTGTTTTTT. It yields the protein CATAYSTNEELFF.

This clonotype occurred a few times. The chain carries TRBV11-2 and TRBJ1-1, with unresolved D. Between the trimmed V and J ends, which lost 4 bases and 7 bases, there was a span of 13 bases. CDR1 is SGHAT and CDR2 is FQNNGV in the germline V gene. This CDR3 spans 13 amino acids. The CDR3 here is CASSSLGRIEAFF. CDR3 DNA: TGTGCCAGCAGCTCTCTGGGCCGAATTGAAGCTTTCTTT.

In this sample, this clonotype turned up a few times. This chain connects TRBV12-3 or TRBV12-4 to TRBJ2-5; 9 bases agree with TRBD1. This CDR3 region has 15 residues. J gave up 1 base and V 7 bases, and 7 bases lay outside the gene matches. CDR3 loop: CASTTGDRVQETQYF. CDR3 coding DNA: TGTGCCAGCACCACCGGGGACAGGGTCCAAGAGACCCAGTACTTC.

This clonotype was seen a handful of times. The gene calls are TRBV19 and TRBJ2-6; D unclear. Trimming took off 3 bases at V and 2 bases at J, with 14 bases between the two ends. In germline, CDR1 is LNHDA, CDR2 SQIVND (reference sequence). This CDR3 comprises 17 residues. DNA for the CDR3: TGTGCCAGTAGTATCAGTTTGAGGAGTGCTGGGGCCAACGTCCTGACTTTC. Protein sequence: CASSISLRSAGANVLTF.

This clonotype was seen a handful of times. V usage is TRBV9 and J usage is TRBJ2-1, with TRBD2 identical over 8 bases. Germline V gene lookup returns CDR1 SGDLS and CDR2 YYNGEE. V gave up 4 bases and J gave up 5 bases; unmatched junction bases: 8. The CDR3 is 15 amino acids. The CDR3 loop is CASSIDGGANNEQFF. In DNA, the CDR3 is TGTGCCAGCAGCATAGACGGGGGGGCCAACAATGAGCAGTTCTTC.

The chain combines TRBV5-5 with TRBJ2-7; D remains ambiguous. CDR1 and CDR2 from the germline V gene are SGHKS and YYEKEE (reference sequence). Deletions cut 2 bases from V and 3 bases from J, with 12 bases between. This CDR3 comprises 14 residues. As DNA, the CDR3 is TGTGCCAGCAGCTTAGGTAGGCCGGACTACGAGCAGTACTTC. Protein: CASSLGRPDYEQYF.

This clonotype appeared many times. The CDR3 nucleotides read TGCGCCAGCAGCTTACCAGGGCGCGAGCAGTACTTC. Protein: CASSLPGREQYF. The chain is built from TRBV5-1 and TRBJ2-7, with D possibly matching TRBD1 (5 bases). Germline-derived CDR1 and CDR2 are SGHRS and YFSETQ. Trimming took 2 bases from V and 6 from J, leaving 9 bases between them. This CDR3 is 12 amino acids long.

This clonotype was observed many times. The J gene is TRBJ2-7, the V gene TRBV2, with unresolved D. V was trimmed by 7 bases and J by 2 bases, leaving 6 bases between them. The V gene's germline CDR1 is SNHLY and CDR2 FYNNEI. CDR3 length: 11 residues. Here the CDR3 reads CASTEAYEQYF. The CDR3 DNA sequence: TGTGCCAGCACCGAAGCCTACGAGCAGTACTTC.

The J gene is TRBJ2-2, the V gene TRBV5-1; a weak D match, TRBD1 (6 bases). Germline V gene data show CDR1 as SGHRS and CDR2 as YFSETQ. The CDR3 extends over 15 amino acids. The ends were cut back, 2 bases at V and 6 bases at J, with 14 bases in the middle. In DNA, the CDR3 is TGCGCCAGCAGCTTAGGCTCGACAGGCCCCGGGGAGCTGTTTTTT. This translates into CASSLGSTGPGELFF. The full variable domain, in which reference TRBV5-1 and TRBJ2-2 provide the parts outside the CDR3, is KAGVTQTPRYLIKTRGQQVTLSCSPISGHRSVSWYQQTPGQGLQFLFEYFSETQRNKGNFPGRFSGRQFSNSRSEMNVSTLELGDSALYLCASSLGSTGPGELFFGEGSRLTVL.

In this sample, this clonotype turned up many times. The DNA for the CDR3 is TGTGCCAGCAGTCGGGAAGCTAGTGGGTTCACTGAAGCTTTCTTT. It encodes CASSREASGFTEAFF. The chain uses TRBV2 and TRBJ1-1; D remains unclear. Germline CDR1 is SNHLY and CDR2 is FYNNEI. The CDR3 consists of 15 residues. V was clipped by 5 bases and J by 4 bases, with 17 bases between them.

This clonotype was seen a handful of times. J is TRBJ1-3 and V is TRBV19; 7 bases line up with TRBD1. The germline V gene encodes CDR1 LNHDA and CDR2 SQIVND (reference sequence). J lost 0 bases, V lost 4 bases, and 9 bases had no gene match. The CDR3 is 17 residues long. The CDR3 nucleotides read TGTGCCAGTAGTACACTATCCGGGACAGCCTCTGGAAACACCATATATTTT. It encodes CASSTLSGTASGNTIYF.

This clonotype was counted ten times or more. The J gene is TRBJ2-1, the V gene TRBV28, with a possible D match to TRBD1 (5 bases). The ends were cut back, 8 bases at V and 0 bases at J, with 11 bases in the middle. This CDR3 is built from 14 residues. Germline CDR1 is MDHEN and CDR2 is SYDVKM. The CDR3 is CASCTGLSYNEQFF. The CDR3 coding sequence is TGTGCCAGCTGCACAGGTCTCTCCTACAATGAGCAGTTCTTC.

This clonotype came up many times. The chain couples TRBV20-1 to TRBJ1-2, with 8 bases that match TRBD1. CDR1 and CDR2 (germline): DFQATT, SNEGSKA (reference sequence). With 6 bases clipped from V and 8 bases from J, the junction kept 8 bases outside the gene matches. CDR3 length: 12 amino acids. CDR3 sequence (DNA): TGCAGTGCCAAGGACAGGGCACACGGCTACACCTTC. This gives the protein CSAKDRAHGYTF.

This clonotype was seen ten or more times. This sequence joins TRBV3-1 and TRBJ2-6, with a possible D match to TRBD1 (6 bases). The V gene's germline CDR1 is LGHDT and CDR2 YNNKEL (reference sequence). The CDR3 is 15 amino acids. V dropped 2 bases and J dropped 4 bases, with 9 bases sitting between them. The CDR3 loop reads CASSQIRGGANVLTF. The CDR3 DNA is TGTGCCAGCAGCCAAATCAGGGGAGGGGCCAACGTCCTGACTTTC.

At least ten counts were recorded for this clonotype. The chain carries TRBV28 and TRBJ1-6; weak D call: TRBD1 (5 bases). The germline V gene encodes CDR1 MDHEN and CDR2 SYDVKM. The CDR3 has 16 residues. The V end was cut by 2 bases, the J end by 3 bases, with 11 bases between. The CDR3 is CASSLGRGFYNSPLHF. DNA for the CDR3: TGTGCCAGCAGTTTAGGGAGGGGCTTCTATAATTCACCCCTCCACTTT.

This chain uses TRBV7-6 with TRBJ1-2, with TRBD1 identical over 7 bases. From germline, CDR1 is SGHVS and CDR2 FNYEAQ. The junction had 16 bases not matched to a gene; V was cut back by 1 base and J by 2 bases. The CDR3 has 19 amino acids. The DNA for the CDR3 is TGTGCCAGCAGCTTAGTCCCCCTCGGGACAGAGAGACTCAACTATGGCTACACCTTC. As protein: CASSLVPLGTERLNYGYTF.

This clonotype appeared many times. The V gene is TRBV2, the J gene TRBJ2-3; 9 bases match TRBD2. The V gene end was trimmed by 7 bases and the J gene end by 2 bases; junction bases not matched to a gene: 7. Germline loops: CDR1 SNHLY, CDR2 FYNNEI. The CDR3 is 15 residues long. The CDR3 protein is CASTAQRGATDTQYF. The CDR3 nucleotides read TGTGCCAGCACCGCGCAGCGGGGGGCCACAGATACGCAGTATTTT.

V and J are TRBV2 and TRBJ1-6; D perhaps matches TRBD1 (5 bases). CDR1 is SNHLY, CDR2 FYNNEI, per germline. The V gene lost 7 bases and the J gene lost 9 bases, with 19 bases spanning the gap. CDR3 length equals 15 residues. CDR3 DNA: TGTGCCAGCACCGACCGGCAGGGAAATTTTTCACCCCTCCACTTT. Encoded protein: CASTDRQGNFSPLHF.

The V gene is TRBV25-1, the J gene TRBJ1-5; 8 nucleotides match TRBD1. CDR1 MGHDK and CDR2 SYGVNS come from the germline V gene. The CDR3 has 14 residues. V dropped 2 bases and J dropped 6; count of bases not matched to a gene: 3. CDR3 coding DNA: TGTGCCAGCAGTGAAGACAGGGGTGGTCAGCCCCAGCATTTT. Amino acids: CASSEDRGGQPQHF.